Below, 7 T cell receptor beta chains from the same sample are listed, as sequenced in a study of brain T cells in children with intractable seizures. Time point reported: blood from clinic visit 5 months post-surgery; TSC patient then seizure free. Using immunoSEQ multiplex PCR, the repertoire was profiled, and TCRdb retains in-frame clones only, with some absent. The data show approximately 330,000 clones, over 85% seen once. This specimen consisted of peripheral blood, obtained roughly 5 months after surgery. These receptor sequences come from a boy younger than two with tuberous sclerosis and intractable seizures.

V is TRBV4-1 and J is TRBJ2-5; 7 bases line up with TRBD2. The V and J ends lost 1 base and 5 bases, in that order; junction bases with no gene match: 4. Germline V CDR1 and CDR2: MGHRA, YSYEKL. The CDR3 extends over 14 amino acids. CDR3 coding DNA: TGCGCCAGCAGCCAAGTCCTTAGCGGGGAGACCCAGTACTTC. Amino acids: CASSQVLSGETQYF.

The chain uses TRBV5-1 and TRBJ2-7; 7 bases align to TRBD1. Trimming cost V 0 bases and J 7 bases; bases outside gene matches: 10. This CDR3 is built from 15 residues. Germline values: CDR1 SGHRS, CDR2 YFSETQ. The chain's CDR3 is CASSLVVQGLREQYF. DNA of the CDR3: TGCGCCAGCAGCTTGGTTGTACAGGGGCTGCGGGAGCAGTACTTC.

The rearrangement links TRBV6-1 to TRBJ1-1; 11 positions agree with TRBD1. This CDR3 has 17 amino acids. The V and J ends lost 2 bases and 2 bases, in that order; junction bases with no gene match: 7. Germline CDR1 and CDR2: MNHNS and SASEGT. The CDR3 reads CASSERTGGLRNTEAFF. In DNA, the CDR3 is TGTGCCAGCAGTGAACGGACAGGGGGCTTGAGAAACACTGAAGCTTTCTTT.

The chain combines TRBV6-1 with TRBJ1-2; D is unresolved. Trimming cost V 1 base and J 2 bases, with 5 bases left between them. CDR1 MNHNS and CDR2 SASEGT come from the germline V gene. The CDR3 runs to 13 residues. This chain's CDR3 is CASSEENNYGYTF. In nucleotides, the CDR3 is TGTGCCAGCAGTGAAGAGAACAACTATGGCTACACCTTC.

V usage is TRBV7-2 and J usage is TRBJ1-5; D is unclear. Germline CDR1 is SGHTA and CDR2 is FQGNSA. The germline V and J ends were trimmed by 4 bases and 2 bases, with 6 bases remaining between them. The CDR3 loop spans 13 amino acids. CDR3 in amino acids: CASSSRGNQPQHF. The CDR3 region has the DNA TGTGCCAGCAGCTCCCGGGGCAATCAGCCCCAGCATTTT.

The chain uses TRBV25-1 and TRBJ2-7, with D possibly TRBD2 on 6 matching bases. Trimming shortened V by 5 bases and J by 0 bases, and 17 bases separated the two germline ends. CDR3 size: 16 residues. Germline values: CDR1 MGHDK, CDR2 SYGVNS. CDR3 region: CASSPLADPSSYEQYF. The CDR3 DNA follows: TGTGCCAGCAGTCCCTTAGCGGACCCGAGCTCCTACGAGCAGTACTTC.

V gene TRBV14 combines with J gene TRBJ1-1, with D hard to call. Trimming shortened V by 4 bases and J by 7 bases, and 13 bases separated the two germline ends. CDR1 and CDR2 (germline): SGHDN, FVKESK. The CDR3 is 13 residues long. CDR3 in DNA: TGTGCCAGCAGCCCCTCGGCAGGCCGTGAAGCTTTCTTT. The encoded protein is CASSPSAGREAFF.